The present TCR beta chain was sequenced within a study of cytotoxic CD8 clonotypes in ibrutinib-treated CLL listed by TCRdb under 2021. Describing the broader study: In this cohort, approximately 15 patients were treatment-naive and about a dozen were relapsed/refractory, while about 17 had unmutated IGHV. Responses were partial in 24 patients and complete in 2; after median 68 months follow-up, some 15 stayed in remission and about twelve progressed. Samples at response were collected after a median of roughly 13 months of treatment, with a range of about 6 to 36 months. Samples averaged 255,043 productive templates and about 94,000 productive rearrangements. Of the roughly 81 people in the trial, approximately 26 had longitudinal samples available. Cryopreserved peripheral blood mononuclear cells were obtained before treatment, at response, and at either sustained remission or disease progression. Patients were still on ibrutinib when every remission and progressive disease sample was collected.

What the study reported, not specific to this receptor: Public clonotypes were rare and either shrank or stayed stable during treatment, and the rise in clonality at ibrutinib response reflected expansion of private clonotypes. Sampling times were not matched between sustained-remission and progressing patients, and lymph node repertoires were not studied. Clonality increased at ibrutinib response, stayed stable in sustained remission, and fell back toward baseline at progression. Baseline clonality was found to be higher than that of age-matched healthy donors and was strongly correlated with circulating CD8+ T-cell counts.

Each clonotype received, on average, 10x coverage in deep resolution sequencing performed on a MiSeq, where the target depth lay between 1 in 1 million and 1 in 200,000 T cells. TCR beta libraries were generated with the immunoSEQ hsTCRB Kit. Regarding the original processing steps: ImmunoSEQ Data Assistant and ImmunoSEQ Analyzer were used for data analysis, and V, D and J genes were assigned according to IMGT definitions. Clonality, which ranges from 0 to 1, was calculated by subtracting the normalized Shannon entropy of productive rearrangement frequencies from one. Only overrepresented clonotypes making up at least 0.05% of the repertoire of each patient were included in the public clonotype analysis. Some twelve age-matched healthy donor repertoires from immuneACCESS were used as controls for clonality. Drawn from immuneACCESS, this table holds only the in-frame rearrangements with V and J called that TCRdb kept. Clones are partly lost; checked studies trace under half to an unresolved V gene and leave the rest unexplained. D and trimming come from the DNA, and the V and J calls and clone size come from that table. Counted in this sample were 35,000 to 45,000 clones; about two thirds of them appeared once. Of the sample, over 15% falls within the top ten clones.

Including the terminal cysteine and phenylalanine, the CDR3 comprises 16 residues. Only CDR3 DNA remains: 48 bases, in frame from the first base. CDR1 MGHRA and CDR2 YSYEKL are derived from the germline V gene. V is reduced by 0 bases and J by 4 bases, leaving a spacing of 16 bases between them. A remark on this clone: No antigen is known for it. Per-base qualities were not stored, and no clone one base away is much larger.

The sample's time point label, in plain terms: progressive disease on ibrutinib. For TCR beta library preparation, about 2.2 micrograms of genomic DNA was extracted from cryopreserved PBMCs. Longitudinal blood samples from CLL patients on ibrutinib monotherapy underwent high-throughput TCR beta sequencing. Patients were enrolled in a phase 2 open-label single-center ibrutinib monotherapy trial. In this chain, TRBV4-1 is recombined with TRBJ2-7; the D gene cannot be named for sure. The specimen was PBMCs, collected at disease progression, from a patient treated with ibrutinib. This TCR was recovered from a human donor with chronic lymphocytic leukemia. The DNA sequence is TGCGCCAGCAGCCAAGATCGTCGACCGCTATTATACGAGCAGTACTTC. This gives the protein CASSQDRRPLLYEQYF.